The 6 T cell receptor beta chains below were found in one sample sequenced in a study of read filtering for tumor transcriptome and immune sequencing. The library was built from roughly 400 ng RNA with molecular barcoded adaptors for alpha/delta and beta/gamma chains. From the reads, TCRdb called clonotypes with MiXCR, one entry per CDR3 protein. The sample records more than 45,000 distinct CDR3 sequences, roughly 12% being singletons. Material: a population of CD138-negative cells sorted from bone marrow. Source of these receptors: a donor at least 40 years old with multiple myeloma.

This clonotype showed up just a few times. This may come from a read error, since a much larger clone is one base off. The J gene is TRBJ2-5, the V gene TRBV19; TRBD2 agrees at 7 bases. CDR3 length: 13 amino acids. V trimming: 5 bases; J trimming: 5 bases; junction bases outside the gene matches: 5. Germline CDR1 reads LNHDA; CDR2 reads SQIVND (reference sequence). The CDR3 loop reads CASSLTSQETQYF. CDR3 nucleotides: TGTGCCAGTAGTCTGACTAGCCAGGAGACCCAGTACTTC.

In regard to this clonotype: This clone may be a read error of a much larger clone one base away. V gene TRBV2 combines with J gene TRBJ2-1; D is tentatively TRBD1 or TRBD2 (5 bases each). Germline CDR1 SNHLY, CDR2 FYNNEI. Deletions cut 6 bases from V and 6 bases from J, with 15 bases between. The CDR3 has 14 amino acids. The CDR3 region is CASRAGRNVNEQFF. DNA for the CDR3: TGTGCCAGCAGAGCAGGGAGAAACGTCAATGAGCAGTTCTTC.

The sample holds many counts of this clonotype. CDR3 sequence: CASPRDRENINTEAFF. CDR3 bases: TGTGCCAGTCCGCGGGACAGGGAGAACATCAACACTGAAGCTTTCTTT. The V gene is TRBV28, the J gene TRBJ1-1, with 9 bases aligning to TRBD1. Germline CDR1 is MDHEN and CDR2 is SYDVKM. The CDR3 extends over 16 amino acids. Germline trimming cut 9 bases from V and 2 bases from J; bases unmatched to any gene: 13.

This clonotype was seen repeatedly, ten times or more. This sequence joins TRBV6-5 and TRBJ2-7; weak D call: TRBD2 (5 bases). This CDR3 has 14 residues. Germline CDR1 reads MNHEY; CDR2 reads SVGAGI. V gave up 7 bases and J gave up 9 bases, with 22 bases separating them. The CDR3 protein is CASNSGRASTGQYF. The CDR3 DNA sequence: TGTGCCAGCAACAGCGGAAGGGCGTCTACTGGGCAGTACTTC.

This clonotype was detected ten times or more. The rearrangement joins TRBV18 to TRBJ2-3; D call uncertain. The germline V and J ends were trimmed by 0 bases and 3 bases, with 7 bases remaining between them. Germline V gene sequence: CDR1 KGHSH, CDR2 LQKENI. The CDR3 sequence is 14 residues long. CDR3 sequence reads: CASSPPWGTDTQYF. The CDR3, as DNA: TGTGCCAGCTCACCACCGTGGGGAACAGATACGCAGTATTTT. Filled out from reference TRBV18 and TRBJ2-3, the complete variable domain reads NAGVMQNPRHLVRRRGQEARLRCSPMKGHSHVYWYRQLPEEGLKFMVYLQKENIIDESGMPKERFSAEFPKEGPSILRIQQVVRGDSAAYFCASSPPWGTDTQYFGPGTRLTVL.

This clonotype was counted at least ten times. The chain links TRBV11-3 to TRBJ1-1, with no clear D. Trimming cost V 5 bases and J 1 base, with 11 bases left between them. The CDR3 sequence is 14 residues long. The germline V gene has CDR1 SGHNT and CDR2 YENEEA. The DNA for the CDR3 is TGTGCCAGCAGCCCCTCGGGCCAGAACACTGAAGCTTTCTTT. Encoded protein: CASSPSGQNTEAFF.